The present TCR beta chain was sequenced within a study of T cell repertoires in cytomegalovirus infection. General observations from the study: CMV-specific TCR beta clonotypes restricted by HLA-C dominated the ex vivo response.

TCRdb reprocessed the reads with MiXCR, giving one entry per CDR3 protein. The sample includes around 430,000 distinct CDR3 sequences, under 55% of them seen just once. On this clonotype: No antigen is known for it.

Trimming took 0 bases from V and 4 from J, leaving 6 bases between them. This CDR3 comprises 14 residues. Germline CDR1 and CDR2: MGHRA and YSYEKL. This TCR was recovered from a human donor in good health (CMV status not recorded). Some clones in this sample may be carry-over from other donors' samples. This specimen consisted of cultured PBMCs, obtained from culture after CMV antigen stimulation. The chain combines TRBV4-1 with TRBJ2-2; tentative D call: TRBD1 (5 bases). CDR3 nucleotide sequence: TGCGCCAGCAGCCAAGAGCAGGGCACCGGGGAGCTGTTTTTT. Translated: CASSQEQGTGELFF.